This T cell receptor (beta chain) was captured by sequencing in a study of cytomegalovirus exposure and HLA in healthy donors. CDR1 and CDR2 (germline): MNHNS, SASEGT. This CDR3 spans 14 amino acids. Primers for the PCR totalled 60 Vbeta and 13 Jbeta. TCRdb keeps only in-frame clones here, not all; method: immunoSEQ multiplex PCR. The sample records approximately 130,000 clones, about 81% being singletons. This clone occurred once. The receptor was isolated from a woman aged 50 to 60 in good health and CMV-seropositive. The chain couples TRBV6-1 to TRBJ2-5; perhaps TRBD1 as D (5 bases). The DNA end is a closer match to TRBJ2-7, so the J assignment may be wrong. Material for sequencing was PBMCs. The CDR3 DNA is TGTGCCAGCAGTGAACAGGGTCAGATCCACGAGCAGTACTTC. Protein sequence: CASSEQGQIHEQYF.